A selection of T cell receptor beta chains follows, all from one sample in a study of T cell repertoires in cytomegalovirus infection. TCRdb passed the reads through MiXCR, listing each CDR3 protein once. The sample carries 200,000 to 300,000 distinct CDR3 sequences, roughly 13% recorded once. The sample comprised PBMCs. The receptor set was obtained from a human donor in good health (CMV status not recorded). Some clones in this sample may be carry-over from other donors' samples. CDR3s include the opening cysteine and the closing phenylalanine or tryptophan. The D gene is left open where the match is weak. Size is stated for part of the rows, as once, few or many counts, or as a class when the clone is expanded.

clone_size,v_call,d_call,j_call,cdr3_aa,cdr3_nt
.,TRBV19,TRBD1,TRBJ2-1,CASRPIDRDNEQFF,TGTGCCAGTAGACCTATTGACAGGGACAATGAGCAGTTCTTC
.,TRBV20-1,.,TRBJ2-1,CSAMGLYNEQFF,TGCAGTGCTATGGGACTCTACAATGAGCAGTTCTTC
.,TRBV20-1,TRBD1,TRBJ1-2,CSARGGTAINYGYTF,TGCAGTGCTAGAGGAGGGACAGCCATTAACTATGGCTACACCTTC
many,TRBV7-2,.,TRBJ1-6,CASSSLDSNSPLHF,TGTGCCAGCAGCTCCTTGGACAGTAATTCACCCCTCCACTTT
many,TRBV20-1,.,TRBJ2-7,CSASPYEQYF,TGCAGTGCTAGCCCCTACGAGCAGTACTTC
many,TRBV4-1,.,TRBJ2-6,CASSQTQGSGANVLTF,TGCGCCAGCAGCCAGACACAGGGTTCTGGGGCCAACGTCCTGACTTTC
many,TRBV10-3,.,TRBJ2-5,CASGRSQETQYF,TGTGCCAGCGGACGGAGCCAAGAGACCCAGTACTTC
.,TRBV28,TRBD1,TRBJ1-1,CASSFRTTGDTEAFF,TGTGCCAGCAGTTTTCGGACGACAGGGGACACTGAAGCTTTCTTT
many,TRBV7-2,.,TRBJ1-3,CASSLERQRLSGNTIYF,TGTGCCAGCAGCTTAGAACGACAGCGACTCTCTGGAAACACCATATATTTT
.,TRBV19,.,TRBJ1-5,CASSIEGQPQHF,TGTGCCAGTAGTATCGAGGGACAGCCCCAGCATTTT
.,TRBV2,TRBD2,TRBJ2-1,CASRGTSGGDNEQFF,TGTGCCAGCAGGGGGACTAGCGGGGGGGACAATGAGCAGTTCTTC
many,TRBV28,TRBD1,TRBJ2-5,CASSPLDRDVKTQYF,TGTGCCAGCAGTCCCCTCGACAGGGACGTGAAGACCCAGTACTTC
few,TRBV18,.,TRBJ1-2,CASSPPILRGQGYTF,TGTGCCAGCTCACCACCAATCCTCCGGGGGCAAGGCTACACCTTC
many,TRBV28,TRBD1,TRBJ2-1,CASSFYRGQNYNEQFF,TGTGCCAGCAGTTTCTACAGGGGGCAAAACTACAATGAGCAGTTCTTC
.,TRBV20-1,TRBD2,TRBJ2-5,CSAYPLSGAETQYF,TGCAGTGCCTACCCCCTGAGCGGGGCAGAGACCCAGTACTTC
few,TRBV15,.,TRBJ2-5,CATSRDGLAKMETQYF,TGTGCCACCAGCAGAGATGGCCTAGCGAAGATGGAGACCCAGTACTTC
.,TRBV20-1,TRBD2,TRBJ2-1,CSARDRGTSPISSYNEQFF,TGCAGTGCTAGAGATAGAGGGACTAGCCCGATAAGCTCCTACAATGAGCAGTTCTTC
few,TRBV27,TRBD1,TRBJ1-5,CASTKDRENQPQHF,TGTGCCAGCACAAAGGACAGGGAAAATCAGCCCCAGCATTTT
few,TRBV20-1,TRBD2,TRBJ2-1,CSARPSSGGAYNEQFF,TGCAGTGCTAGACCATCTAGCGGGGGGGCCTACAATGAGCAGTTCTTC
many,TRBV7-6,TRBD1,TRBJ1-2,CASSFDQWTGGYTF,TGTGCCAGCAGCTTCGACCAGTGGACAGGGGGGTACACCTTC
few,TRBV28,TRBD2,TRBJ2-1,CASSLGTSVGGEQFF,TGTGCCAGCAGTTTAGGGACTAGCGTAGGTGGTGAGCAGTTCTTC
.,TRBV10-3,.,TRBJ1-1,CAISAGRARNITEAFF,TGTGCCATCAGTGCTGGGAGGGCGCGGAATATCACTGAAGCTTTCTTT
many,TRBV12-3/TRBV12-4,.,TRBJ1-2,CASTLDEVYYGYTF,TGTGCCAGCACCTTAGATGAAGTATACTATGGCTACACCTTC
.,TRBV19,TRBD1,TRBJ1-2,CASRPGQGARGYTF,TGTGCCAGTAGACCGGGACAGGGGGCGCGTGGCTACACCTTC
.,TRBV10-3,TRBD1,TRBJ1-5,CATKPDRVDQPQHF,TGTGCCACCAAACCCGACAGGGTTGATCAGCCCCAGCATTTT
few,TRBV2,TRBD1,TRBJ2-5,CASSEAGQGGTQYF,TGTGCCAGCAGTGAAGCGGGACAGGGGGGGACCCAGTACTTC
.,TRBV6-2/TRBV6-3,TRBD2,TRBJ2-1,CASSQREGLEQFF,TGTGCCAGCAGCCAGCGGGAGGGGCTTGAGCAGTTCTTC
many,TRBV4-1,TRBD1,TRBJ1-3,CASAGTGGNTIYF,TGCGCCAGCGCCGGGACAGGCGGAAACACCATATATTTT
many,TRBV7-2,TRBD2,TRBJ2-5,CASSFYSGRETQYF,TGTGCCAGCAGCTTTTATAGCGGGAGAGAGACCCAGTACTTC
many,TRBV27,.,TRBJ2-1,CASSLRGTPYNEQFF,TGTGCCAGCAGTTTACGGGGGACACCCTACAATGAGCAGTTCTTC
few,TRBV29-1,TRBD1,TRBJ1-5,CSVQTGDVQPQHF,TGCAGCGTTCAGACAGGGGATGTGCAGCCCCAGCATTTT
few,TRBV14,TRBD2,TRBJ2-7,CASSRGTSGSTHEQYF,TGTGCCAGCAGCCGGGGGACTAGCGGGAGTACCCACGAGCAGTACTTC
.,TRBV5-1,.,TRBJ1-1,CASSPEARSEAFF,TGCGCCAGCAGCCCCGAAGCCAGAAGTGAAGCTTTCTTT
many,TRBV6-2/TRBV6-3,.,TRBJ2-1,CATLPGPTLYNEQFF,TGTGCCACCTTGCCGGGACCCACCCTATACAATGAGCAGTTCTTC
many,TRBV25-1,TRBD1,TRBJ1-2,CASSATGRYLYGYTF,TGTGCCAGCAGTGCGACAGGGCGCTACCTCTATGGCTACACCTTC